What follows is one T cell receptor beta chain and its context. This clone was seen only a few times. Its binding antigen is unknown. Within one base of it there is no much larger clone, and no base qualities were kept. The CDR3 sequence holds 13 residues, the cysteine and phenylalanine included. The retained sequence is limited to the CDR3, 39 bases, with the frame set at the first base. Looking up the germline V gene (reference sequence) yields CDR1 GTSNPN and CDR2 SVGIG. Cut back by 1 base and 3 bases, the V and J ends lie 10 bases apart. This entry is derived from a study of Ad26.COV2.S vaccination and SARS-CoV-2 variants (dated by TCRdb to about 2021). Regarding the complete study: Vaccine-arm donors came from COV1001, a multicentre, randomized, double-blind, placebo-controlled phase I-IIa trial of Ad26.COV2.S in healthy adults. Ad26.COV2.S was administered intramuscularly at 5 x 10^10 or 1 x 10^11 viral particles, either as a single shot or as two shots given 56 days apart. Participants in the trial were split at random into five groups of five each, receiving low-dose or high-dose Ad26.COV2.S once or twice, or else placebo on both occasions. The TCR-sequenced set comprised around 30 samples: approximately 20 Ad26.COV2.S vaccine recipients, 5 placebo recipients and 8 SARS-CoV-2 convalescent individuals. Blinding of investigators to trial group allocation was maintained during experiments and outcome assessment. The specificity and breadth of SARS-CoV-2-reactive T cell receptors after Ad26.COV2.S vaccination were assessed by TCRbeta repertoire sequencing. Paper-wide results and their limitations: It was noted by the authors that total T cell responses may have been underestimated by the TCR breadth and depth analyses. Comparing responses between vaccine doses or regimens was not something the study was powered to do. Ad26.COV2.S recipients had higher spike-specific TCR breadth than placebo recipients (P = 0.0014). Non-spike TCR breadth was comparable between vaccine and placebo recipients, consistent with the vaccine containing only spike. After vaccination, spike-specific CD8+ and CD4+ T cell responses were reported to show substantial breadth.

Reading the label with the study, this specimen's treatment or condition is: roughly 19 received Ad26.COV2.S at low or high dose, single or two shots; 5 received placebo; per-sample allocation not given. Repertoires of vaccine and placebo recipients were sequenced from samples collected on day 63 after the first injection. Cohort 1b enrolled 20 to 30 adults aged 18-55 years at a single site in Boston, USA, between 29 July and 7 August 2020. Ad26.COV2.S was a replication-incompetent adenovirus type 26 vector that expressed a prefusion-stabilized SARS-CoV-2 spike protein derived from the original Wuhan strain. The immunoSEQ Assay was the method used to sequence TCRbeta CDR3 regions. After extraction, genomic DNA underwent amplification by bias-controlled multiplex PCR, followed by high-throughput sequencing. As for the authors' bioinformatics: To quantify the absolute abundance of every unique TCRbeta CDR3 region, sequences were collapsed and filtered. T cell fraction was estimated by normalization of TCRbeta template counts to usable DNA, with usable DNA being measured through amplification of reference genes present in all nucleated cells. Repertoire TCRs were annotated as SARS-CoV-2-specific by exact matching of V gene, CDR3 amino acid sequence and J gene to a known reactive TCR set. MIRA supplied the reference SARS-CoV-2 TCR set, which was filtered for enrichment in COVID-19-positive ImmuneCODE repertoires so that public or cross-reactive TCRs were removed. Using the MIRA antigens, annotated TCRs were further analysed by specific ORF or by position within an ORF. Breadth was defined as the number of annotated unique rearrangements divided by the total number of unique productive rearrangements, and depth was defined as the summed frequency of the annotated unique rearrangements. TCR breadth was compared between groups using two-sided Wilcoxon rank-sum tests. TCRdb took over this immuneACCESS table, retaining in-frame rearrangements with V and J assigned. Such tables are incomplete; in checked studies, under half of the missing clones stem from an unresolved V gene, and the remainder is unexplained. The DNA gave D and trimming, while V, J and clone size come from that table. In all, the sample holds 250,000 or so clones, and roughly 89% of those were seen once. The ten largest clones capture about 2.8% of the sample.

The sequencing here drew on peripheral blood, taken in a trial of Ad26.COV2.S vaccine versus placebo. The V gene is TRBV30 and the J gene is TRBJ2-7; TRBD1 is a possible D gene, resting on 6 matching bases. The sequence derives from a person aged 18-65 years who received the Ad26.COV2.S COVID-19 vaccine or a placebo. For the CDR3, the sequence is CAWSGQVDYEQYF. The DNA sequence is TGTGCCTGGAGTGGACAGGTCGACTACGAGCAGTACTTC.